The rows below give T cell receptor beta chains drawn from one sample of a study of shared clonotypes between healthy human individuals. This table comes from immunoSEQ multiplex PCR, and its TCRdb copy is limited to in-frame clones, with some not included. The top ten clones hold 0.1% to 0.11% of a sample with approximately 650,000 clones, over 95% of them seen once. Specimen: naive CD8+ T cells sorted from blood. Source of these receptors: a woman in her 30s in good health. Both conserved end residues are part of each CDR3. The D gene is left open where the match is weak.

CASSTTGGVTEAFF | TGTGCCAGTAGTACGACAGGGGGGGTCACTGAAGCTTTCTTT | TRBD1 | TRBJ1-1 | TRBV19
CASSPPIPSGSAGEQFF | TGTGCCAGCAGCCCTCCTATCCCTAGCGGGAGTGCCGGTGAGCAGTTCTTC | TRBD2 | TRBJ2-1 | TRBV5-4
CATSIGSSYEQYF | TGTGCCACCAGCATTGGCAGCTCCTACGAGCAGTACTTC | - | TRBJ2-7 | TRBV15
CASSVEAGGSETQYF | TGTGCCAGCAGCGTAGAAGCGGGAGGGTCGGAGACCCAGTACTTC | TRBD2 | TRBJ2-5 | TRBV5-5
CASSWREGLDTQYF | TGTGCCAGCAGTTGGCGGGAGGGACTGGATACGCAGTATTTT | TRBD2 | TRBJ2-3 | TRBV6-5
CASSLGQTYYGYTF | TGTGCCAGCAGCTTGGGACAGACCTACTATGGCTACACCTTC | TRBD1 | TRBJ1-2 | TRBV2
CASSFSSGRASGELFF | TGTGCCAGCAGTTTTTCAAGCGGGAGGGCCTCCGGGGAGCTGTTTTTT | TRBD2 | TRBJ2-2 | TRBV27
CASGQDPNSSEQYF | TGCGCCAGCGGTCAGGATCCCAATTCAAGCGAGCAGTACTTC | - | TRBJ2-7 | TRBV5-1
CASETGATEAFF | TGTGCCAGCGAGACAGGGGCCACTGAAGCTTTCTTT | TRBD1 | TRBJ1-1 | TRBV6-6
CASSLEVGPPNYGYTF | TGTGCCAGCAGCTTAGAGGTGGGACCCCCTAACTATGGCTACACCTTC | - | TRBJ1-2 | TRBV11-2
CASSLSPYFREQFF | TGTGCCAGCAGTTTATCCCCCTATTTTCGTGAGCAGTTCTTC | - | TRBJ2-1 | TRBV27
CAWRTGNTEAFF | TGTGCCTGGAGAACAGGAAACACTGAAGCTTTCTTT | - | TRBJ1-1 | TRBV30
CASSPGRGTNEKLFF | TGTGCCAGCAGCCCGGGGCGAGGGACTAATGAAAAACTGTTTTTT | - | TRBJ1-4 | TRBV7-9
CASSSTGPTEAFF | TGTGCCAGCAGCTCGACAGGGCCCACTGAAGCTTTCTTT | TRBD1 | TRBJ1-1 | TRBV28
CASSFSFMDRHPNYGYTF | TGTGCCAGCAGTTTTTCTTTCATGGACAGGCATCCTAACTATGGCTACACCTTC | TRBD1 | TRBJ1-2 | TRBV28
CATAGESYNEQFF | TGTGCCACGGCGGGAGAATCTTACAATGAGCAGTTCTTC | TRBD2 | TRBJ2-1 | TRBV19